The 15 T cell receptor beta chains below all came from one sample that was sequenced in a study of cytotoxic CD8 clonotypes in ibrutinib-treated CLL. Only in-frame clones appear in the TCRdb table, and some are missing; sequencing was by immunoSEQ multiplex PCR. Here the sample spans about 120,000 clones, approximately 56% being singletons. The material sequenced was PBMCs, taken after 24 months of ibrutinib treatment. The receptors stem from a human donor with chronic lymphocytic leukemia.

By frequency in the sample, this clone is medium-sized. The J gene is TRBJ1-2, the V gene TRBV5-1; D might be TRBD1 (5 bases). Between the trimmed V and J ends, which lost 0 bases and 10 bases, there was a span of 16 bases. This CDR3 has 14 residues. CDR1 is SGHRS, CDR2 YFSETQ, per germline. The CDR3 region is CASSLEASGGSYTF. The CDR3 DNA sequence: TGCGCCAGCAGCTTGGAGGCAAGTGGGGGATCCTACACCTTC.

This clone was counted a few times. The rearrangement uses TRBV11-3 and TRBJ2-2; the match to TRBD2 covers 7 bases. V gave up 5 bases and J gave up 6 bases; unmatched junction bases: 9. This CDR3 is 15 amino acids long. Germline CDR1 reads SGHNT; CDR2 reads YENEEA. CDR3 sequence: CASSPGTTFPGELFF. The CDR3 nucleotides read TGTGCCAGCAGCCCGGGGACTACCTTCCCCGGGGAGCTGTTTTTT.

In its sample, this clone was seen a few times. The V gene is TRBV7-2, the J gene TRBJ1-5; D perhaps matches TRBD1 (5 bases). Trimming cost V 1 base and J 7 bases, with 8 bases left between them. Germline loops: CDR1 SGHTA, CDR2 FQGNSA. The CDR3 extends over 13 amino acids. CDR3 in DNA: TGTGCCAGCAGCTTAGGACAGTCACAGCCCCAGCATTTT. It specifies CASSLGQSQPQHF.

The chain joins TRBV5-1 to TRBJ2-7; the match to TRBD1 covers 8 bases. Germline loops: CDR1 SGHRS, CDR2 YFSETQ. The CDR3 is made up of 15 amino acids. With 4 bases clipped from V and 0 bases from J, the junction kept 6 bases outside the gene matches. CDR3 in amino acids: CASSQGQGFSYEQYF. CDR3 coding DNA: TGCGCCAGCAGCCAAGGACAGGGATTCTCCTACGAGCAGTACTTC.

CDR3 DNA: TGCGCCAGCAGCTCCTCTAGATCGACAGATACGCAGTATTTT. It encodes CASSSSRSTDTQYF. The V and J genes are TRBV5-1 and TRBJ2-3; D gene uncertain. The CDR3 extends over 14 amino acids. V dropped 3 bases and J dropped 3 bases, with 11 bases sitting between them. CDR1 and CDR2 (germline): SGHRS, YFSETQ.

This chain uses TRBV7-2 with TRBJ2-5; 8 bases line up with TRBD1. This CDR3 spans 14 amino acids. Trimming removed 5 bases from V and 5 bases from J; junction bases left unmatched: 7. CDR1 is SGHTA, CDR2 FQGNSA, per germline. The DNA for the CDR3 is TGTGCCAGCAGCACGACAGGGGCGTCGGAGACCCAGTACTTC. This gives the protein CASSTTGASETQYF.

V gene TRBV30 combines with J gene TRBJ1-1; D might be TRBD1 (6 bases). Germline V gives CDR1 GTSNPN, CDR2 SVGIG (reference sequence). CDR3 length: 12 residues. CDR3 in DNA: TGTGCGATCACAGGGATGAACACTGAAGCTTTCTTT. It is translated as CAITGMNTEAFF.

The rearrangement joins TRBV29-1 to TRBJ2-5, with 7 positions matching TRBD1. Trimming took 6 bases from V and 2 from J; bases not matched to a gene: 0. CDR3 length: 11 amino acids. Germline assignment: CDR1 SQVTM and CDR2 ANQGSEA. The CDR3 loop reads CSVGQQETQYF. The CDR3, as DNA: TGCAGCGTGGGACAGCAAGAGACCCAGTACTTC.

This rearrangement joins TRBV11-2 to TRBJ2-1, with 9 nucleotides matching TRBD2. The germline V gene has CDR1 SGHAT and CDR2 FQNNGV. V was pared by 6 bases and J by 4 bases, with 7 bases of the junction left unmatched. CDR3 length: 15 residues. The CDR3 spells CASSQSGGRYNEQFF. CDR3 DNA: TGTGCCAGCAGTCAGAGCGGGGGGCGTTACAATGAGCAGTTCTTC.

The chain recombines TRBV28 with TRBJ2-7, with D hard to call. Trimming pared 7 bases from V and 3 bases from J, leaving 16 bases between. Per the germline V gene, CDR1 is MDHEN and CDR2 is SYDVKM. The CDR3 contains 14 residues. The CDR3 spells CASTPVGSGYEQYF. Written as DNA, the CDR3 is TGTGCCAGCACCCCGGTAGGGTCGGGCTACGAGCAGTACTTC.

The chain uses TRBV11-3 and TRBJ2-5, with D maybe TRBD1 (6 bases). CDR1 is SGHNT, CDR2 YENEEA, per germline. Trimming removed 5 bases at V and 7 bases at J, with 14 bases between. The CDR3 length is 13 residues. CDR3 DNA sequence: TGTGCCAGCAGCACAGTTGAAGGGGGGACCCAGTACTTC. It codes for CASSTVEGGTQYF. The full variable domain, with the rest looked up from reference TRBV11-3 and TRBJ2-5, is EAGVVQSPRYKIIEKKQPVAFWCNPISGHNTLYWYLQNLGQGPELLIRYENEEAVDDSQLPKDRFSAERLKGVDSTLKIQPAELGDSAVYLCASSTVEGGTQYFGPGTRLLVL.

V and J are TRBV5-1 and TRBJ2-7; 7 bases line up with TRBD1. Germline V gives CDR1 SGHRS, CDR2 YFSETQ. The CDR3 is 13 amino acids. The V and J ends lost 1 base and 5 bases, in that order; junction bases with no gene match: 3. The CDR3 coding sequence is TGCGCCAGCAGCTTGAGGCAGGGGGACGAGCAGTACTTC. Translation gives CASSLRQGDEQYF.

The chain couples TRBV14 to TRBJ1-2, with unresolved D. V lost 0 bases and J 7 bases, leaving 9 bases between the germline ends. Germline V gene sequence: CDR1 SGHDN, CDR2 FVKESK. The CDR3 spans 13 residues. Here the CDR3 reads CASSQDSRVGYTF. The CDR3 DNA sequence: TGTGCCAGCAGCCAAGATTCGCGGGTTGGCTACACCTTC.

J is TRBJ2-7 and V is TRBV29-1, with D perhaps matching TRBD1 (6 bases). Germline-derived CDR1 and CDR2 are SQVTM and ANQGSEA. The CDR3 totals 13 residues. V lost 4 bases and J lost 2, with 12 bases in between. The CDR3 region is CSVAVDSPYEQYF. CDR3 in DNA: TGCAGCGTTGCCGTGGACAGCCCCTACGAGCAGTACTTC.

The rearrangement links TRBV30 to TRBJ2-3, with D perhaps TRBD1 or TRBD2 (5 bases each). The CDR3 covers 15 residues. The V end was cut by 0 bases, the J end by 1 base, with 11 bases between. Germline V gene lookup returns CDR1 GTSNPN and CDR2 SVGIG (reference sequence). The CDR3 DNA follows: TGTGCCTGGAGTGTACGTGGGGGTCGCACAGATACGCAGTATTTT. Protein product: CAWSVRGGRTDTQYF. Combining the CDR3 with reference TRBV30 and TRBJ2-3 gives the whole variable domain SQTIHQWPATLVQPVGSPLSLECTVEGTSNPNLYWYRQAAGRGLQLLFYSVGIGQISSEVPQNLSASRPQDRQFILSSKKLLLSDSGFYLCAWSVRGGRTDTQYFGPGTRLTVL.